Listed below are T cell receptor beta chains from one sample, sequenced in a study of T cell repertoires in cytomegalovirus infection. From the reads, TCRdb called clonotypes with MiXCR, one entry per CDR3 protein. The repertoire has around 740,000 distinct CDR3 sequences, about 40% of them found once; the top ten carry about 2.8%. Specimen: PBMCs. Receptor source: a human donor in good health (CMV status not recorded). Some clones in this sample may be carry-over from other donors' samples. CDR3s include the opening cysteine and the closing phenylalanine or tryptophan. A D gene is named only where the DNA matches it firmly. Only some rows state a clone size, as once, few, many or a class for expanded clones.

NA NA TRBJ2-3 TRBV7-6 CASSSLYKATADTQYF TGTGCCAGCAGCTCACTCTACAAAGCCACGGCAGATACGCAGTATTTT
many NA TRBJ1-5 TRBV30 CAWSQIAGNNQPQHF TGTGCCTGGAGTCAGATAGCAGGGAACAATCAGCCCCAGCATTTT
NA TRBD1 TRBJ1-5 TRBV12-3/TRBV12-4 CASRNYRGSRSQPQHF TGTGCCAGCAGGAACTACAGGGGTTCGAGAAGTCAGCCCCAGCATTTT
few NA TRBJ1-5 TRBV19 CASSIWLSSQPQHF TGTGCCAGTAGTATTTGGCTTTCGAGTCAGCCCCAGCATTTT
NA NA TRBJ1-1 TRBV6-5 CALSSGEGFAFF TGTGCCCTCAGTTCGGGGGAGGGATTCGCTTTCTTT
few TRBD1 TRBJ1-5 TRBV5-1 CASSGGTGGNQPQHF TGCGCCAGCAGTGGTGGGACAGGGGGCAATCAGCCCCAGCATTTT
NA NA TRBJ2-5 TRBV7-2 CASGAQGNQETPYF TGTGCCAGCGGCGCTCAGGGGAACCAAGAGACCCCGTACTTC
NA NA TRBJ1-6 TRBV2 CASIDRMNSPLHF TGTGCCAGCATCGACAGGATGAATTCACCCCTCCACTTT
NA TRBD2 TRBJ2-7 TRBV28 CASRLLIAGEGADEQYF TGTGCCAGCAGGCTCCTCATAGCGGGAGAAGGTGCGGACGAGCAGTACTTC
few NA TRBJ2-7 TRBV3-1 CASSHSRGGTSYEQYF TGTGCCAGCAGCCATTCGAGAGGGGGTACTTCCTACGAGCAGTACTTC
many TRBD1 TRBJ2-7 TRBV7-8 CASSLRQGASEQYF TGTGCCAGCAGCTTAAGACAGGGGGCATCCGAGCAGTACTTC
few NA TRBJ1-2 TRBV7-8 CASSPDSLYGYTF TGTGCCAGCAGTCCCGACAGCCTCTATGGCTACACCTTC
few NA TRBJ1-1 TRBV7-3 CASRESVLRNTEAFF TGTGCCAGCAGGGAATCTGTCCTACGAAACACTGAAGCTTTCTTT
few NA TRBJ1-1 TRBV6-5 CASSYSEGPNTEAFF TGTGCCAGCAGTTACTCGGAGGGACCGAACACTGAAGCTTTCTTT
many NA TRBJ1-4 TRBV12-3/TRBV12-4 CASTRRRDINEKLFF TGTGCCAGCACCCGGCGGCGGGACATTAATGAAAAACTGTTTTTT
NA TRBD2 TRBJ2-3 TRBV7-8 CASSPGLAGGRGSTDTQYF TGTGCCAGCAGCCCTGGTCTAGCGGGGGGACGAGGTAGCACAGATACGCAGTATTTT
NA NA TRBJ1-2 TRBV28 CATSSRRGGGYTF TGTGCCACCAGTTCGAGAAGGGGAGGGGGCTACACCTTC
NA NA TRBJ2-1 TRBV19 CATQGSSYNEQFF TGTGCCACCCAAGGGAGCTCCTACAATGAGCAGTTCTTC
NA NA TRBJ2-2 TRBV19 CASSIRDYNTGELFF TGTGCCAGTAGTATAAGGGATTATAACACCGGGGAGCTGTTTTTT
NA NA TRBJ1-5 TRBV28 CVSRQTGPGQPQHF TGTGTCAGCAGGCAAACAGGTCCGGGGCAGCCCCAGCATTTT
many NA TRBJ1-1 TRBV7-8 CASSLYGTVNTEAFF TGTGCCAGCAGCTTATATGGGACCGTGAACACTGAAGCTTTCTTT
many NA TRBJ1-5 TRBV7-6 CASSKYRDPKNQPQHF TGTGCCAGCAGCAAATACCGGGACCCGAAAAATCAGCCCCAGCATTTT
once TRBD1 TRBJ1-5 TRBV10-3 CAISDRLGQGKDQPQHF TGTGCCATCAGTGACCGATTAGGACAGGGTAAGGATCAGCCCCAGCATTTT
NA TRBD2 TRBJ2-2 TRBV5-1 CASRGLAIYGTGELFF TGCGCCAGCAGGGGACTAGCGATTTATGGCACCGGGGAGCTGTTTTTT
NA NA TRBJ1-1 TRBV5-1 CASSIGGSHTEAFF TGCGCCAGCAGCATCGGGGGCTCTCACACTGAAGCTTTCTTT
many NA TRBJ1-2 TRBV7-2 CASSPDGPYGYTF TGTGCCAGCAGCCCAGACGGGCCCTATGGCTACACCTTC
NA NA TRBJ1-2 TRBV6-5 CASSYFRANGYTF TGTGCCAGCAGTTACTTTCGGGCTAATGGCTACACCTTC
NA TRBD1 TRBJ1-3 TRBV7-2 CASSLVQGNTIYF TGTGCCAGCAGCTTAGTACAGGGGAACACCATATATTTT
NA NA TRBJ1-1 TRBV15 CATSRQVSYGEAFF TGTGCCACCAGCAGGCAGGTATCCTACGGTGAAGCTTTCTTT
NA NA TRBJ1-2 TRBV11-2 CASSGRTDSYYGYTF TGTGCCAGCAGCGGCCGGACAGATTCATACTATGGCTACACCTTC
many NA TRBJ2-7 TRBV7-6 CASSLGRDTSYEQYF TGTGCCAGCAGCTTAGGACGGGACACCTCCTACGAGCAGTACTTC
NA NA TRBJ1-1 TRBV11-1 CASRKVGEWTEAFF TGTGCCAGCAGAAAAGTCGGGGAATGGACTGAAGCTTTCTTT
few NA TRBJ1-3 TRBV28 CASRGQSSGNTIYF TGTGCCAGCAGAGGACAGTCCTCTGGAAACACCATATATTTT
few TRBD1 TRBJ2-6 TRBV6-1 CASRMPGQGSSGANVLTF TGTGCCAGCAGGATGCCGGGACAGGGGTCCTCTGGGGCCAACGTCCTGACTTTC
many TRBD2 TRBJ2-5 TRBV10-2 CASSVLAGATPQETQYF TGCGCCAGCAGTGTACTAGCGGGGGCCACCCCACAAGAGACCCAGTACTTC
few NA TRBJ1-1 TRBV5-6 CASSLRTAQAFF TGTGCCAGCAGCTTGAGGACAGCTCAAGCTTTCTTT
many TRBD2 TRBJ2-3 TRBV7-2 CASSPGASGSTDTQYF TGTGCCAGCAGCCCCGGGGCTAGCGGAAGCACAGATACGCAGTATTTT
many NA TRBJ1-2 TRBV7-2 CASSLAVGDRYYGYTF TGTGCCAGCAGCTTAGCGGTTGGTGACAGATACTATGGCTACACCTTC
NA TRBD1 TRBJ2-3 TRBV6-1 CASSYEAGQGYCVCADTQYF TGTGCCAGCAGTTATGAAGCGGGACAGGGGTATTGTGTCTGCGCAGATACGCAGTATTTT
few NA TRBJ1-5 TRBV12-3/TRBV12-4 CASGSNQPQHF TGTGCCAGCGGTAGCAATCAGCCCCAGCATTTT
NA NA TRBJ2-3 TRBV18 CASSPRVQELGFSSTDTQYF TGTGCCAGCTCACCACGTGTACAGGAGCTCGGGTTTTCTAGCACAGATACGCAGTATTTT
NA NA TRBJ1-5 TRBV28 CATQGNRPQHF TGTGCCACTCAGGGAAATCGGCCCCAGCATTTT
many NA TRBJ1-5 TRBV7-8 CASSLGTGRFNQPQHF TGTGCCAGCAGCTTGGGGACGGGAAGGTTCAATCAGCCCCAGCATTTT
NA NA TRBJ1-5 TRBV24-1 CATSDNVVRSNQPQHF TGTGCCACCAGTGATAACGTCGTCCGGAGCAATCAGCCCCAGCATTTT